This T cell receptor (beta chain) was observed in a study of T cell responses to AZD1222 COVID-19 vaccine. Study findings and constraints: Only five to seven individuals given AZD1222 were seropositive at baseline. A mostly white British donor set with more females was recruited, and clonal diversity was possibly underestimated. Repertoires were sampled only after the peak T cell response.

This clone was counted between two and nine times. Its specificity is unknown. Generated by immunoSEQ multiplex PCR, the TCRdb table keeps only in-frame clones and is missing some. The sample contains some 90,000 clones, 89% of which appear only once. The starting material was peripheral blood, obtained on day 0 of AZD1222 vaccination. The origin of this receptor is an adult in good health.

The CDR3 DNA reads as TGCAGCGTTCTTGACAGGGAGGGTCGCGAGCAGTACTTC. Protein product: CSVLDREGREQYF. This sequence joins TRBV29-1 and TRBJ2-7; D may match TRBD1 or TRBD2 (7 bases each). The CDR3 spans 13 residues. V dropped 5 bases and J dropped 6 bases, with 17 bases sitting between them. Per the germline V gene, CDR1 is SQVTM and CDR2 is ANQGSEA.